This is a list of T cell receptor beta chains from one sample in a study of blood T cell repertoires in COVID-19. Using immunoSEQ multiplex PCR, the repertoire was profiled, and TCRdb retains in-frame clones only, with some absent. This sample has about 300,000 clones; 70% to 90% occur once, and the top ten carry 1% to 1.5%. Material: peripheral blood. Every receptor here comes from a man in his 70s with acute or convalescent COVID-19. Each CDR3 is given with its conserved first and last residue. The D gene is left open where the match is weak. Only part of the rows carry a size: once, few, many, or a class if the clone is expanded.

d_gene	v_gene	j_gene	abundance	CDR3aa	CDR3nt
TRBD1	TRBV28	TRBJ2-2	NA	CASSLQGARGGELFF	TGTGCCAGCAGTTTACAGGGGGCGCGTGGCGGGGAGCTGTTTTTT
TRBD1	TRBV5-1	TRBJ2-7	NA	CASSLGDRGSEQYF	TGCGCCAGCAGCTTGGGGGACAGGGGGAGCGAGCAGTACTTC
TRBD1	TRBV2	TRBJ2-7	NA	CASSEAKAGGGRISYF	TGTGCCAGCAGTGAAGCTAAGGCAGGGGGCGGACGGATCTCGTACTTC
NA	TRBV6-6	TRBJ2-3	NA	CASSPYDMTQSTDTQYF	TGTGCCAGCAGTCCCTACGACATGACACAAAGCACAGATACGCAGTATTTT
NA	TRBV5-1	TRBJ2-5	NA	CASSLGGVQETQYF	TGCGCCAGCAGCCTCGGGGGAGTCCAAGAGACCCAGTACTTC
NA	TRBV13	TRBJ2-5	NA	CASSPSRSGQPGETQYF	TGTGCCAGCAGCCCATCTCGTTCCGGACAGCCCGGGGAGACCCAGTACTTC
NA	TRBV7-2	TRBJ2-7	NA	CASSQTRSRTYEQYF	TGTGCCAGCAGCCAAACCCGGAGTCGCACCTACGAGCAGTACTTC
NA	TRBV5-6	TRBJ2-1	NA	CASSFQQGLGEQFF	TGTGCCAGCAGCTTTCAACAGGGTCTGGGTGAGCAGTTCTTC
TRBD1	TRBV19	TRBJ2-7	NA	CASSILGGERYEQYF	TGTGCCAGTAGTATCTTAGGGGGCGAACGCTACGAGCAGTACTTC
NA	TRBV5-4	TRBJ2-3	NA	CASRQDTDTQYF	TGTGCCAGTAGACAAGACACAGATACGCAGTATTTT
TRBD2	TRBV2	TRBJ2-1	NA	CASRERESSYNEQFF	TGTGCCAGCAGAGAGCGGGAAAGCTCCTACAATGAGCAGTTCTTC
NA	TRBV20-1	TRBJ2-1	few	CSAQNNEQFF	TGCAGTGCTCAGAACAATGAGCAGTTCTTC
NA	TRBV28	TRBJ2-7	once	CASSLTRPPYEQYF	TGTGCCAGCAGTTTAACTAGGCCCCCCTACGAGCAGTACTTC
NA	TRBV6-5	TRBJ2-5	NA	CASLDVLQETQYF	TGTGCCAGCCTAGACGTCCTCCAAGAGACCCAGTACTTC
TRBD1	TRBV18	TRBJ1-3	NA	CASSPDRVSGNTIYF	TGTGCCAGCTCGCCTGACAGGGTCTCTGGAAACACCATATATTTT
TRBD1	TRBV19	TRBJ1-5	NA	CASSIRQGAVNQPQHF	TGTGCCAGTAGTATTCGACAGGGGGCGGTCAATCAGCCCCAGCATTTT
TRBD1	TRBV5-1	TRBJ1-4	NA	CASSSSGTGGSNEKLFF	TGCGCCAGCAGCTCGTCCGGGACAGGGGGCTCTAATGAAAAACTGTTTTTT
NA	TRBV28	TRBJ1-1	NA	CASSFVQGGTEAFF	TGTGCCAGCAGTTTCGTCCAGGGCGGTACTGAAGCTTTCTTT
NA	TRBV28	TRBJ2-2	NA	CASSPGTLYTGELFF	TGTGCCAGCAGTCCCGGGACTCTCTACACCGGGGAGCTGTTTTTT
NA	TRBV5-4	TRBJ2-7	NA	CASSSQYEQYF	TGTGCCAGCAGCTCCCAATACGAGCAGTACTTC
TRBD1	TRBV18	TRBJ2-5	NA	CASSPGTAHQETQYF	TGTGCCAGCTCACCTGGGACAGCCCATCAAGAGACCCAGTACTTC
TRBD1	TRBV15	TRBJ1-5	once	CATSRAGDRGNQPQHF	TGTGCCACCAGCAGAGCCGGGGACAGGGGGAATCAGCCCCAGCATTTT
NA	TRBV11-3	TRBJ2-6	NA	CASSPGQSGANVLTF	TGTGCCAGCAGCCCAGGACAGTCTGGGGCCAACGTCCTGACTTTC
TRBD1	TRBV10-2	TRBJ1-5	NA	CASRETGVMDQPQHF	TGCGCCAGCAGAGAAACAGGGGTGATGGATCAGCCCCAGCATTTT
TRBD1	TRBV19	TRBJ1-5	NA	CASSPVDRGNQPQHF	TGTGCCAGTAGTCCCGTCGACAGGGGGAATCAGCCCCAGCATTTT
NA	TRBV20-1	TRBJ2-5	NA	CSPRGRETQYF	TGCAGTCCTCGGGGGAGGGAGACCCAGTACTTC
TRBD1	TRBV9	TRBJ2-2	NA	CASSDRQGPTGELFF	TGTGCCAGCAGCGACCGACAGGGGCCCACCGGGGAGCTGTTTTTT
NA	TRBV2	TRBJ1-5	NA	CASRWRVGSNQPQHF	TGTGCCAGCAGATGGAGGGTCGGGAGCAATCAGCCCCAGCATTTT
TRBD2	TRBV7-9	TRBJ2-1	NA	CASSLAGGPSNEQFF	TGTGCCAGCAGCCTAGCGGGAGGGCCGAGTAATGAGCAGTTCTTC
TRBD1	TRBV5-5	TRBJ2-3	NA	CASHGTGGWDTQYF	TGTGCCAGCCATGGGACAGGGGGTTGGGATACGCAGTATTTT
TRBD1	TRBV6-6	TRBJ2-5	NA	CASRGQGRSFETQYF	TGTGCCAGCCGCGGACAGGGGAGATCTTTTGAGACCCAGTACTTC
TRBD2	TRBV5-4	TRBJ2-5	NA	CASSLSGGAETQYF	TGTGCCAGCAGCTTGTCGGGAGGGGCAGAGACCCAGTACTTC
NA	TRBV5-1	TRBJ2-1	few	CASSLPSREQFF	TGCGCCAGCAGCTTGCCTAGTAGAGAGCAGTTCTTC
TRBD2	TRBV9	TRBJ2-1	NA	CASSPRTSGGLYNEQFF	TGTGCCAGCAGCCCCAGGACTAGCGGGGGTCTCTACAATGAGCAGTTCTTC
TRBD2	TRBV18	TRBJ2-7	once	CASSPGTSDVGEQYF	TGTGCCAGCTCACCAGGGACTAGTGACGTCGGCGAGCAGTACTTC
NA	TRBV4-2	TRBJ2-2	NA	CASSRTQGSSGGELFF	TGTGCCAGCAGCCGTACCCAGGGGTCGAGCGGCGGGGAGCTGTTTTTT
TRBD2	TRBV11-3	TRBJ2-3	NA	CASSLGHAAGDRTDTQYF	TGTGCCAGCAGCTTAGGTCATGCGGCGGGGGACCGCACAGATACGCAGTATTTT
TRBD2	TRBV9	TRBJ2-1	NA	CASSTSGGTAGYNEQFF	TGTGCCAGCAGCACCAGCGGGGGAACTGCTGGCTACAATGAGCAGTTCTTC
TRBD1	TRBV28	TRBJ1-2	NA	CASRLGQGGYGYTF	TGTGCCAGCAGGTTGGGACAGGGAGGGTATGGCTACACCTTC
NA	TRBV4-1	TRBJ1-2	NA	CASSPPATWSYTF	TGCGCCAGCAGCCCCCCCGCGACTTGGAGCTACACCTTC
NA	TRBV14	TRBJ1-2	NA	CASSQDTGGRGGYTF	TGTGCCAGCAGCCAAGATACGGGGGGACGGGGTGGCTACACCTTC
TRBD2	TRBV7-2	TRBJ2-5	NA	CASSFGGGWETQYF	TGTGCCAGCAGCTTTGGGGGAGGGTGGGAGACCCAGTACTTC
TRBD1	TRBV6-5	TRBJ1-1	NA	CASRQIQGTGTEAFF	TGTGCCAGCAGGCAGATACAGGGGACGGGCACTGAAGCTTTCTTT
NA	TRBV21-1	TRBJ2-3	NA	CASSKARHLQCTDTQYF	TGTGCCAGCAGCAAAGCGCGGCACCTACAATGCACAGATACGCAGTATTTT
TRBD1	TRBV5-5	TRBJ2-6	NA	CASSLAGTGYSGANVLTF	TGTGCCAGCAGCTTGGCGGGGACAGGGTACTCTGGGGCCAACGTCCTGACTTTC
NA	TRBV6-2/TRBV6-3	TRBJ1-2	NA	CASSYRGYGYTF	TGTGCCAGCAGTTATCGGGGGTATGGCTACACCTTC